A selection of T cell receptor beta chains follows, all from one sample in a study of T cells in Graves' hyperthyroidism and ophthalmopathy. TCRdb recomputed calls from the multiplex PCR reads with MiXCR, one row per CDR3 protein. The sample has some 360,000 distinct CDR3 sequences; around 18% are singletons. The sample consisted of blood. The receptors were sampled from a woman between 40 and 55 years old with Graves' ophthalmopathy. CDR3s include the opening cysteine and the closing phenylalanine or tryptophan. Each record gives: V gene, J gene, clone size, D gene, CDR3 protein, CDR3 DNA. D genes are given only for firm matches. Not every row has a clone size; where given, it reads once, few, many or a size class.

v_call: TRBV4-2; j_call: TRBJ2-6; clone_size: many; d_call: TRBD2; cdr3_aa: CASSQGLAVSGANVLTF; cdr3_nt: TGTGCCAGCAGCCAAGGACTAGCGGTATCTGGGGCCAACGTCCTGACTTTC
v_call: TRBV9; j_call: TRBJ1-1; clone_size: many; d_call: TRBD1; cdr3_aa: CASSGGQGIGGTEAFF; cdr3_nt: TGTGCCAGCAGCGGAGGACAGGGGATAGGTGGCACTGAAGCTTTCTTT
v_call: TRBV3-1; j_call: TRBJ1-5; clone_size: few; d_call: -; cdr3_aa: CASSLPGRGQPQHF; cdr3_nt: TGTGCCAGCAGCTTACCGGGGAGGGGTCAGCCCCAGCATTTT
v_call: TRBV7-2; j_call: TRBJ2-2; clone_size: many; d_call: -; cdr3_aa: CASSPGSWEANTGELFF; cdr3_nt: TGTGCCAGCAGCCCGGGGTCCTGGGAAGCGAACACCGGGGAGCTGTTTTTT
v_call: TRBV4-1; j_call: TRBJ1-3; clone_size: few; d_call: -; cdr3_aa: CASKDTSGNTIYF; cdr3_nt: TGCGCCAGCAAGGATACCTCTGGAAACACCATATATTTT
v_call: TRBV28; j_call: TRBJ1-5; clone_size: many; d_call: -; cdr3_aa: CASSLSRGYGDNQPQHF; cdr3_nt: TGTGCCAGCAGTTTGAGTAGAGGGTACGGTGACAATCAGCCCCAGCATTTT
v_call: TRBV15; j_call: TRBJ2-5; clone_size: many; d_call: -; cdr3_aa: CATSLSRQSQETQYF; cdr3_nt: TGTGCCACCAGCTTGTCCAGACAGAGCCAAGAGACCCAGTACTTC
v_call: TRBV7-8; j_call: TRBJ2-4; clone_size: -; d_call: -; cdr3_aa: CASSSRQVAGNLQYF; cdr3_nt: TGTGCCAGCAGCTCCCGTCAGGTAGCAGGGAACCTTCAGTACTTC
v_call: TRBV7-2; j_call: TRBJ2-7; clone_size: many; d_call: -; cdr3_aa: CASGGIAYEQYF; cdr3_nt: TGTGCCAGCGGCGGGATAGCTTACGAGCAGTACTTC
v_call: TRBV20-1; j_call: TRBJ1-3; clone_size: many; d_call: -; cdr3_aa: CSARDSGNTIYF; cdr3_nt: TGCAGTGCTAGAGATAGTGGAAACACCATATATTTT
v_call: TRBV27; j_call: TRBJ2-7; clone_size: many; d_call: -; cdr3_aa: CASSFVGSYEQYF; cdr3_nt: TGTGCCAGCAGTTTTGTCGGCTCCTACGAGCAGTACTTC
v_call: TRBV28; j_call: TRBJ2-7; clone_size: many; d_call: -; cdr3_aa: CASSWPGRVYEQYF; cdr3_nt: TGTGCCAGCAGTTGGCCGGGACGCGTCTACGAGCAGTACTTC
v_call: TRBV11-2; j_call: TRBJ2-7; clone_size: -; d_call: -; cdr3_aa: CASSDNRSGGSSYEQYF; cdr3_nt: TGTGCCAGCAGTGACAATCGATCGGGCGGCAGCTCCTACGAGCAGTACTTC
v_call: TRBV5-1; j_call: TRBJ2-2; clone_size: few; d_call: TRBD1; cdr3_aa: CASSFTDRGYTGELFF; cdr3_nt: TGCGCCAGCAGCTTTACCGACAGGGGTTACACCGGGGAGCTGTTTTTT
v_call: TRBV7-2; j_call: TRBJ1-6; clone_size: -; d_call: TRBD1; cdr3_aa: CASSRTGGNSPLHF; cdr3_nt: TGTGCCAGCAGTAGGACAGGCGGCAATTCACCCCTCCACTTT
v_call: TRBV28; j_call: TRBJ1-1; clone_size: -; d_call: -; cdr3_aa: CASSSNRLGATEAFF; cdr3_nt: TGTGCCAGCAGTTCGAACCGCTTAGGGGCCACTGAAGCTTTCTTT
v_call: TRBV29-1; j_call: TRBJ2-7; clone_size: many; d_call: TRBD1; cdr3_aa: CSALKGQGAEQYF; cdr3_nt: TGCAGCGCCCTCAAGGGACAGGGGGCTGAGCAGTACTTC
v_call: TRBV15; j_call: TRBJ1-2; clone_size: -; d_call: -; cdr3_aa: CATSRDRVGSYTF; cdr3_nt: TGTGCCACCAGCAGAGACAGGGTTGGAAGCTACACCTTC
v_call: TRBV27; j_call: TRBJ2-7; clone_size: many; d_call: -; cdr3_aa: CASSLWSGGLSYEQYF; cdr3_nt: TGTGCCAGCAGTTTATGGTCGGGGGGCCTCTCCTACGAGCAGTACTTC
v_call: TRBV3-1; j_call: TRBJ1-2; clone_size: many; d_call: -; cdr3_aa: CASSQDTDYGYTF; cdr3_nt: TGTGCCAGCAGCCAAGACACCGACTATGGCTACACCTTC
v_call: TRBV11-2; j_call: TRBJ2-5; clone_size: many; d_call: -; cdr3_aa: CASSAVTGLKKTQYF; cdr3_nt: TGTGCCAGCAGCGCCGTTACGGGACTCAAGAAGACCCAGTACTTC
v_call: TRBV7-9; j_call: TRBJ1-5; clone_size: many; d_call: -; cdr3_aa: CASSPGVSNQPQHF; cdr3_nt: TGTGCCAGCAGCCCAGGGGTCAGCAATCAGCCCCAGCATTTT
v_call: TRBV6-2/TRBV6-3; j_call: TRBJ1-5; clone_size: many; d_call: TRBD1; cdr3_aa: CASSTGEANQPQHF; cdr3_nt: TGTGCCAGCAGTACAGGGGAGGCCAATCAGCCCCAGCATTTT
v_call: TRBV7-2; j_call: TRBJ2-7; clone_size: -; d_call: TRBD1; cdr3_aa: CASSSTRGLGYEQYF; cdr3_nt: TGTGCCAGCAGCTCCACCAGGGGGCTCGGGTACGAGCAGTACTTC
v_call: TRBV27; j_call: TRBJ1-1; clone_size: -; d_call: -; cdr3_aa: CASKERHMNTEAFF; cdr3_nt: TGTGCCAGCAAAGAAAGGCACATGAACACTGAAGCTTTCTTT
v_call: TRBV5-1; j_call: TRBJ1-1; clone_size: many; d_call: -; cdr3_aa: CASSLMGMNTEAFF; cdr3_nt: TGCGCCAGCAGCTTGATGGGGATGAACACTGAAGCTTTCTTT
v_call: TRBV7-9; j_call: TRBJ2-7; clone_size: many; d_call: -; cdr3_aa: CASSFVGPGEQYF; cdr3_nt: TGTGCCAGCAGCTTTGTCGGACCCGGGGAGCAGTACTTC
v_call: TRBV28; j_call: TRBJ1-1; clone_size: many; d_call: -; cdr3_aa: CASRIAGGRTEAFF; cdr3_nt: TGTGCCAGCAGAATAGCGGGCGGGCGCACTGAAGCTTTCTTT
v_call: TRBV3-1; j_call: TRBJ2-5; clone_size: many; d_call: -; cdr3_aa: CASSQDLRDQYF; cdr3_nt: TGTGCCAGCAGCCAAGACCTCCGGGACCAGTACTTC
v_call: TRBV6-1; j_call: TRBJ2-7; clone_size: -; d_call: -; cdr3_aa: CASTGYSYEQYF; cdr3_nt: TGTGCCAGCACGGGCTACTCCTACGAGCAGTACTTC
v_call: TRBV6-4; j_call: TRBJ2-3; clone_size: -; d_call: -; cdr3_aa: CASSVSHGLTDTQYF; cdr3_nt: TGTGCCAGCAGTGTCTCTCACGGACTCACAGATACGCAGTATTTT
v_call: TRBV12-3/TRBV12-4; j_call: TRBJ1-2; clone_size: -; d_call: -; cdr3_aa: CASSLAQGPYEQYFGPGYGYTF; cdr3_nt: -
v_call: TRBV20-1; j_call: TRBJ2-7; clone_size: many; d_call: -; cdr3_aa: CSHKGLTYEQYF; cdr3_nt: TGCAGCCATAAGGGCCTTACCTACGAGCAGTACTTC
v_call: TRBV28; j_call: TRBJ1-1; clone_size: -; d_call: -; cdr3_aa: CASSLLVGDAEAFF; cdr3_nt: TGTGCCAGCAGTTTATTGGTGGGGGACGCTGAAGCTTTCTTT
v_call: TRBV18; j_call: TRBJ1-2; clone_size: many; d_call: -; cdr3_aa: CASSLDTYGYTF; cdr3_nt: TGTGCCAGCTCACTAGACACCTATGGCTACACCTTC
v_call: TRBV5-5; j_call: TRBJ2-5; clone_size: many; d_call: TRBD2; cdr3_aa: CASSLAPAGGEETQYF; cdr3_nt: TGTGCCAGCAGCTTGGCCCCAGCGGGGGGGGAAGAGACCCAGTACTTC
v_call: TRBV5-1; j_call: TRBJ1-1; clone_size: -; d_call: TRBD1; cdr3_aa: CASTRTGPSAEAFF; cdr3_nt: TGCGCCAGCACTCGGACAGGCCCTAGTGCTGAAGCTTTCTTT
v_call: TRBV10-1; j_call: TRBJ2-7; clone_size: many; d_call: -; cdr3_aa: CASSDRDLGSYEQYF; cdr3_nt: TGCGCCAGCAGTGACCGCGATTTGGGCTCCTACGAGCAGTACTTC
v_call: TRBV20-1; j_call: TRBJ1-4; clone_size: -; d_call: -; cdr3_aa: CSASLNRGQISNEKLFF; cdr3_nt: TGCAGTGCAAGTCTCAATCGGGGACAAATCTCTAATGAAAAACTGTTTTTT
v_call: TRBV6-5; j_call: TRBJ2-4; clone_size: many; d_call: -; cdr3_aa: CASIKGFPSVPNIQYF; cdr3_nt: TGTGCCAGCATTAAGGGGTTCCCTAGCGTTCCAAACATTCAGTACTTC
v_call: TRBV12-3/TRBV12-4; j_call: TRBJ1-2; clone_size: many; d_call: -; cdr3_aa: CASSRLGGVGYTF; cdr3_nt: TGTGCCAGCAGTCGCCTGGGGGGCGTCGGCTACACCTTC
v_call: TRBV15; j_call: TRBJ2-7; clone_size: many; d_call: TRBD1; cdr3_aa: CATSKGQGAYEQYF; cdr3_nt: TGTGCCACCAGCAAAGGACAGGGGGCTTACGAGCAGTACTTC
v_call: TRBV5-1; j_call: TRBJ2-7; clone_size: many; d_call: -; cdr3_aa: CASSQGTAVTYEQYF; cdr3_nt: TGCGCCAGCAGCCAAGGGACGGCAGTAACCTACGAGCAGTACTTC
v_call: TRBV6-1; j_call: TRBJ2-7; clone_size: -; d_call: -; cdr3_aa: CASSVLYGQYF; cdr3_nt: TGTGCCAGCAGTGTCCTTTACGGGCAGTACTTC
v_call: TRBV11-1; j_call: TRBJ2-2; clone_size: -; d_call: -; cdr3_aa: CASSLALGRNTGELFF; cdr3_nt: TGTGCCAGCAGCTTAGCGCTGGGTAGGAACACCGGGGAGCTGTTTTTT
v_call: TRBV29-1; j_call: TRBJ2-7; clone_size: many; d_call: TRBD1; cdr3_aa: CSVARDRAYEQYF; cdr3_nt: TGCAGCGTTGCCCGGGACAGGGCCTACGAGCAGTACTTC